These T cell receptor beta chains were read from a single sample in a study of OX40 agonist ivuxolimab in advanced cancers. TCRdb keeps only in-frame clones here, not all; method: immunoSEQ multiplex PCR. The table shows about 17,000 clones, with around 73% occurring only once. Sequencing used CD4+ or CD8+ T cells sorted from blood, obtained in a trial of the OX40 agonist ivuxolimab. These receptors originate from an adult with an advanced solid tumor such as melanoma, head and neck, liver or kidney cancer. Each CDR3 is given with its conserved first and last residue. The D gene is left open where the match is weak. Not all rows give a size; the values are once, few, many and, for expanded clones, a class.

cdr3_aa: CASSPWLGELFF
cdr3_nt: TGTGCCAGCAGTCCTTGGCTAGGGGAGCTGTTTTTT
clone_size: NA
v_call: TRBV27
j_call: TRBJ2-2
d_call: NA

cdr3_aa: CASREEDRSAPQHF
cdr3_nt: TGTGCCAGCAGGGAGGAAGACAGGTCAGCGCCCCAGCATTTT
clone_size: NA
v_call: TRBV6-5
j_call: TRBJ1-5
d_call: NA

cdr3_aa: CATSRGTGYGYTF
cdr3_nt: TGTGCCACCAGCAGAGGAACAGGTTATGGCTACACCTTC
clone_size: NA
v_call: TRBV15
j_call: TRBJ1-2
d_call: NA

cdr3_aa: CASSPRTGEADTQYF
cdr3_nt: TGTGCCAGCAGCCCAAGGACAGGGGAGGCAGATACGCAGTATTTT
clone_size: NA
v_call: TRBV7-8
j_call: TRBJ2-3
d_call: TRBD1

cdr3_aa: CASKQSSGANVLTF
cdr3_nt: TGTGCCAGTAAGCAGTCCTCTGGGGCCAACGTCCTGACTTTC
clone_size: NA
v_call: TRBV6-6
j_call: TRBJ2-6
d_call: NA

cdr3_aa: CACHLEGDTQYF
cdr3_nt: TGTGCCTGCCACCTGGAGGGGGATACGCAGTATTTT
clone_size: NA
v_call: TRBV30
j_call: TRBJ2-3
d_call: NA

cdr3_aa: CASSEVTGDNYGYTF
cdr3_nt: TGTGCCAGCAGTGAAGTTACAGGGGATAACTATGGCTACACCTTC
clone_size: NA
v_call: TRBV6-1
j_call: TRBJ1-2
d_call: TRBD1

cdr3_aa: CASSFGGTGQFF
cdr3_nt: TGTGCCAGCAGTTTCGGGGGGACGGGACAGTTCTTC
clone_size: NA
v_call: TRBV27
j_call: TRBJ2-1
d_call: TRBD2

cdr3_aa: CASSKPRDRGHGYTF
cdr3_nt: TGTGCCAGCAGTAAACCCCGGGACAGGGGACATGGCTACACCTTC
clone_size: few
v_call: TRBV6-1
j_call: TRBJ1-2
d_call: TRBD1

cdr3_aa: CASGDSNYGYTF
cdr3_nt: TGTGCCAGCGGGGACAGTAACTATGGCTACACCTTC
clone_size: few
v_call: TRBV6-1
j_call: TRBJ1-2
d_call: TRBD1

cdr3_aa: CAWSVWAGDTQYF
cdr3_nt: TGTGCCTGGAGTGTTTGGGCTGGGGATACGCAGTATTTT
clone_size: NA
v_call: TRBV30
j_call: TRBJ2-3
d_call: NA

cdr3_aa: CASSWGLAYEQYF
cdr3_nt: TGTGCCAGCAGCTGGGGACTGGCCTACGAGCAGTACTTC
clone_size: once
v_call: TRBV11-2
j_call: TRBJ2-7
d_call: NA

cdr3_aa: CAISEGQGNTIYF
cdr3_nt: TGTGCCATCAGTGAGGGACAGGGAAACACCATATATTTT
clone_size: NA
v_call: TRBV10-3
j_call: TRBJ1-3
d_call: NA

cdr3_aa: CASSSIASGAYNEQFF
cdr3_nt: TGTGCCAGCAGTTCTATCGCTAGCGGAGCCTACAATGAGCAGTTCTTC
clone_size: NA
v_call: TRBV27
j_call: TRBJ2-1
d_call: TRBD2

cdr3_aa: CASSLHPGAEQYF
cdr3_nt: TGTGCCAGCAGTTTACATCCGGGTGCCGAGCAGTACTTC
clone_size: NA
v_call: TRBV28
j_call: TRBJ2-7
d_call: NA

cdr3_aa: CASSQDAPSGSYTGELFF
cdr3_nt: TGTGCCAGCAGCCAAGACGCCCCTAGCGGTAGCTACACCGGGGAGCTGTTTTTT
clone_size: NA
v_call: TRBV4-2
j_call: TRBJ2-2
d_call: TRBD2

cdr3_aa: CASSLVGTGFQPQHF
cdr3_nt: TGTGCCAGCAGCTTAGTGGGGACGGGTTTTCAGCCCCAGCATTTT
clone_size: NA
v_call: TRBV7-9
j_call: TRBJ1-5
d_call: NA

cdr3_aa: CASSFYSGTSGFYEQYF
cdr3_nt: TGTGCCAGCAGCTTCTACTCCGGGACTAGCGGGTTCTACGAGCAGTACTTC
clone_size: NA
v_call: TRBV11-1
j_call: TRBJ2-7
d_call: TRBD2

cdr3_aa: CASSIRTANEKLFF
cdr3_nt: TGTGCCAGCAGTATTCGGACAGCTAATGAAAAACTGTTTTTT
clone_size: few
v_call: TRBV27
j_call: TRBJ1-4
d_call: NA

cdr3_aa: CASSLTSSYNEQFF
cdr3_nt: TGTGCCAGCAGCTTAACGAGCTCCTACAATGAGCAGTTCTTC
clone_size: NA
v_call: TRBV7-3
j_call: TRBJ2-1
d_call: NA

cdr3_aa: CASSLRLVRNSYEQYF
cdr3_nt: TGTGCCAGCAGCTTAAGGTTGGTGCGGAACTCCTACGAGCAGTACTTC
clone_size: NA
v_call: TRBV11-2
j_call: TRBJ2-7
d_call: NA

cdr3_aa: CASGFSYNEQFF
cdr3_nt: TGTGCCAGCGGGTTCTCCTACAATGAGCAGTTCTTC
clone_size: NA
v_call: TRBV11-3
j_call: TRBJ2-1
d_call: NA

cdr3_aa: CASSLDIRYEQYF
cdr3_nt: TGTGCCAGCAGCTTAGATATTCGGTACGAGCAGTACTTC
clone_size: NA
v_call: TRBV11-2
j_call: TRBJ2-7
d_call: NA

cdr3_aa: CASERARLSSQETQYF
cdr3_nt: TGTGCCAGCGAACGCGCCCGCCTAAGCAGCCAAGAGACCCAGTACTTC
clone_size: NA
v_call: TRBV7-8
j_call: TRBJ2-5
d_call: NA

cdr3_aa: CASSTRTSGSNPQFF
cdr3_nt: TGTGCCAGCAGCACCCGGACTAGCGGCAGTAACCCCCAGTTCTTC
clone_size: once
v_call: TRBV7-9
j_call: TRBJ2-1
d_call: TRBD2

cdr3_aa: CSVESRNYGYTF
cdr3_nt: TGCAGCGTTGAATCGCGGAACTATGGCTACACCTTC
clone_size: NA
v_call: TRBV29-1
j_call: TRBJ1-2
d_call: NA

cdr3_aa: CASGLPTLSGNNEQFF
cdr3_nt: TGTGCTAGTGGTTTGCCAACTCTAAGCGGCAACAATGAGCAGTTCTTC
clone_size: once
v_call: TRBV12-5
j_call: TRBJ2-1
d_call: NA

cdr3_aa: CASSFGEQYF
cdr3_nt: TGTGCCAGCAGCTTCGGGGAGCAGTACTTC
clone_size: many
v_call: TRBV7-2
j_call: TRBJ2-7
d_call: NA

cdr3_aa: CASSLAPGVGGTEAFF
cdr3_nt: TGTGCCAGCAGCTTAGCGCCGGGAGTGGGGGGTACTGAAGCTTTCTTT
clone_size: NA
v_call: TRBV7-8
j_call: TRBJ1-1
d_call: NA

cdr3_aa: CASSLSIRLFTEAFF
cdr3_nt: TGTGCCAGCAGTTTATCGATAAGATTGTTCACTGAAGCTTTCTTT
clone_size: NA
v_call: TRBV27
j_call: TRBJ1-1
d_call: NA

cdr3_aa: CASKAGGGNEQFF
cdr3_nt: TGTGCCAGCAAAGCGGGGGGAGGCAATGAGCAGTTCTTC
clone_size: NA
v_call: TRBV7-6
j_call: TRBJ2-1
d_call: TRBD2